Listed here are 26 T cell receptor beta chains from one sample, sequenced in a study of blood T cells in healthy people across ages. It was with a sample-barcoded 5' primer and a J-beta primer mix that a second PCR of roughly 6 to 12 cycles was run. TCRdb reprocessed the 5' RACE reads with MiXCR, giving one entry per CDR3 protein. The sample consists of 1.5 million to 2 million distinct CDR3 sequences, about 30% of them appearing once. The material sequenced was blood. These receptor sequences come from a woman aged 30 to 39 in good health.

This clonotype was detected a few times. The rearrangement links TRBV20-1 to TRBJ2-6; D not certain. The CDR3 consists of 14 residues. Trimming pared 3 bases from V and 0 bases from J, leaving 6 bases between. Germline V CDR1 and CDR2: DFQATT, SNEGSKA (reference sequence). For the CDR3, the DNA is TGCAGTGCTAGGGTGGACTCTGGGGCCAACGTCCTGACTTTC. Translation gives CSARVDSGANVLTF.

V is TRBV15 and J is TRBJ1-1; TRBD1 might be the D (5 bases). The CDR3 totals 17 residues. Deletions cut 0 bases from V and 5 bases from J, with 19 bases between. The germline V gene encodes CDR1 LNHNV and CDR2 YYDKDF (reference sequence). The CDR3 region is CATSRDGGASWGTEAFF. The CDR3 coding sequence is TGTGCCACCAGCAGAGACGGAGGAGCGTCTTGGGGGACTGAAGCTTTCTTT.

The CDR3 loop is CATSDGQGEVDEQFF. DNA for the CDR3: TGTGCCACCAGTGATGGGCAGGGGGAGGTCGATGAGCAGTTCTTC. The chain recombines TRBV24-1 with TRBJ2-1; TRBD1 is a possible D gene (7 bases). The CDR3 extends over 15 amino acids. V dropped 3 bases and J dropped 8 bases, with 16 bases sitting between them. The germline gives CDR1 KGHDR, CDR2 SFDVKD.

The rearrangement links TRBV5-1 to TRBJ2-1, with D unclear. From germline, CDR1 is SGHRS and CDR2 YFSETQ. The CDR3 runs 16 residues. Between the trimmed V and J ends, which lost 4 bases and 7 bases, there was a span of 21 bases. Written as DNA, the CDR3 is TGCGCCAGCAGCGGCGACACCCTCAATGCTGGGAATGAGCAGTTCTTC. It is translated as CASSGDTLNAGNEQFF.

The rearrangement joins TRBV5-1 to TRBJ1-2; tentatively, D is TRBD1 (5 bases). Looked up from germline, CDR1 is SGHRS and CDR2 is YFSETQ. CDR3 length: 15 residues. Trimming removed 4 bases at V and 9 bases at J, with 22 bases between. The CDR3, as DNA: TGCGCCAGCAGCGCGGAGGGACGGACTACATCTAGCTACACCTTC. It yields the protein CASSAEGRTTSSYTF. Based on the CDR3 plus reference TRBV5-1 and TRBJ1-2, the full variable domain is KAGVTQTPRYLIKTRGQQVTLSCSPISGHRSVSWYQQTPGQGLQFLFEYFSETQRNKGNFPGRFSGRQFSNSRSEMNVSTLELGDSALYLCASSAEGRTTSSYTFGSGTRLTVV.

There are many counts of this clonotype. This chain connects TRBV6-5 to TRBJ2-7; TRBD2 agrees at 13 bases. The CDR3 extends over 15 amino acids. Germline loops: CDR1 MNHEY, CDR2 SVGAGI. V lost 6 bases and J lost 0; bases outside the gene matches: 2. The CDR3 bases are TGTGCCAGCAGGACTAGCGGGAGGAGCTCCTACGAGCAGTACTTC. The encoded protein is CASRTSGRSSYEQYF.

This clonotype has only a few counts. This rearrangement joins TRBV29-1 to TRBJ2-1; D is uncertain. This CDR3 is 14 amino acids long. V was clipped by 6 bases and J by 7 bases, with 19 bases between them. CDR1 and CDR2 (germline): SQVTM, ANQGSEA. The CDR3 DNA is TGCAGCGTCAGGTTAAGGGCCGGTGGGAATGAGCAGTTCTTC. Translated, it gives CSVRLRAGGNEQFF.

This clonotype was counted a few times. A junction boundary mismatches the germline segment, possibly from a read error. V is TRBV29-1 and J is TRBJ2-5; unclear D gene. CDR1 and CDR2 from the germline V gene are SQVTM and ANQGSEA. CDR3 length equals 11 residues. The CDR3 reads CSAEALKTQYF. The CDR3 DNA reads TGCAGCGCTGAAGCTTTGAAGACCCAGTACTTC.

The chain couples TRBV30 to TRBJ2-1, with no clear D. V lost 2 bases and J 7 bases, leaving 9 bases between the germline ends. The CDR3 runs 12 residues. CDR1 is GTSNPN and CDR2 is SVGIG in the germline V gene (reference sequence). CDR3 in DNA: TGTGCCTGGAGTCTTAGCTCGAATGAGCAGTTCTTC. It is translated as CAWSLSSNEQFF.

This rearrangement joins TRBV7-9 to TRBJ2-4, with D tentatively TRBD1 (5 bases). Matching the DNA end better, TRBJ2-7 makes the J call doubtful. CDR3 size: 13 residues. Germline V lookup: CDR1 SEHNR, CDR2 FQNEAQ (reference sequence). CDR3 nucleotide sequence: TGTGCCAGCAGCTTCCCCGGCAGGGCCGAGCAGTACTTC. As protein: CASSFPGRAEQYF.

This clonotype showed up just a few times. DNA of the CDR3: TGTGCCAGTCGACAGGGGAGTAGCAATGAGCAGTTCTTC. This encodes CASRQGSSNEQFF. J is TRBJ2-1 and V is TRBV12-3 or TRBV12-4; 8 bases agree with TRBD1. J was trimmed by 6 bases and V by 9 bases; bases with no gene match: 7. The CDR3 is made up of 13 amino acids.

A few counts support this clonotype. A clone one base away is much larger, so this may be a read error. The CDR3 region has the DNA TGTGCCAGCAGTGAAAATGGTTCGGGTGAAAAACTGTTTTTT. Its protein is CASSENGSGEKLFF. The chain uses TRBV25-1 and TRBJ1-4; D unresolved. V dropped 2 bases and J dropped 7 bases, with 11 bases sitting between them. Germline V gene data show CDR1 as MGHDK and CDR2 as SYGVNS. This CDR3 contains 14 residues.

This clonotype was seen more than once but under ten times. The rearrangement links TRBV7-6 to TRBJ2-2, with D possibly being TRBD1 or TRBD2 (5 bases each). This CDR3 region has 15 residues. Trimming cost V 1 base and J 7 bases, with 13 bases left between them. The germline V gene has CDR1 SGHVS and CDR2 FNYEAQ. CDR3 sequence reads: CASSLEWDQGGELFF. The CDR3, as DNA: TGTGCCAGCAGCTTAGAGTGGGACCAGGGCGGGGAGCTGTTTTTT.

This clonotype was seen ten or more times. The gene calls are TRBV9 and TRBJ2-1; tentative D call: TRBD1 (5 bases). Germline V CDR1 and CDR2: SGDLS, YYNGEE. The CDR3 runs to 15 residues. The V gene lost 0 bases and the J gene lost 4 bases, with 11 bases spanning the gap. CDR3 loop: CASSVAAGFYNEQFF. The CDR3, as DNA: TGTGCCAGCAGCGTAGCTGCAGGGTTTTACAATGAGCAGTTCTTC.

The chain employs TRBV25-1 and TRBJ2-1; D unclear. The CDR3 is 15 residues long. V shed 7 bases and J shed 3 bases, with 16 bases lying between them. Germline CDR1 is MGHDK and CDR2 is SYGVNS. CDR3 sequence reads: CASTMNRADYNEQFF. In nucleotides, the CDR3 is TGTGCCAGCACCATGAATCGGGCCGACTACAATGAGCAGTTCTTC.

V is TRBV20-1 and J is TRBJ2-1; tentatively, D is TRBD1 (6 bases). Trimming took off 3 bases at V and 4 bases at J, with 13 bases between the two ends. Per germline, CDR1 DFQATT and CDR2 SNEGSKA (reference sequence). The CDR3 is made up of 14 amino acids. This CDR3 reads CSARDSSKYNEQFF. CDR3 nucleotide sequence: TGCAGTGCTAGGGACAGCTCAAAATACAATGAGCAGTTCTTC.

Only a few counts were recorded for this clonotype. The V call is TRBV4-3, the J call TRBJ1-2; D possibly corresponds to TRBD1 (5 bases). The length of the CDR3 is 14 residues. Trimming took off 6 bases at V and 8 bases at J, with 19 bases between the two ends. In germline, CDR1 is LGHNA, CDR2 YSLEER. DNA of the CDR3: TGCGCCAGCAGTTCTCAGGGTGCATGGGGAGGCTACACCTTC. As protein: CASSSQGAWGGYTF.

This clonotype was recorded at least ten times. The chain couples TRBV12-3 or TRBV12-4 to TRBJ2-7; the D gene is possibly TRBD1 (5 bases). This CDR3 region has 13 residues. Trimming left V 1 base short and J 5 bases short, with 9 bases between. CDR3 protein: CASSLEQVDEQYF. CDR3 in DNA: TGTGCCAGCAGTTTAGAACAGGTCGACGAGCAGTACTTC.

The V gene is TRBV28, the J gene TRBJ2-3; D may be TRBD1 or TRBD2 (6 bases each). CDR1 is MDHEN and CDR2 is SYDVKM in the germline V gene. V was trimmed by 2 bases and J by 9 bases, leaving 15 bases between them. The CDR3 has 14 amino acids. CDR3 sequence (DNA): TGTGCCAGCAGTTTAGGATCGGGGGCAGTGACGCAGTATTTT. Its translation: CASSLGSGAVTQYF. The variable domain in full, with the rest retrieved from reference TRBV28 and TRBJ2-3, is DVKVTQSSRYLVKRTGEKVFLECVQDMDHENMFWYRQDPGLGLRLIYFSYDVKMKEKGDIPEGYSVSREKKERFSLILESASTNQTSMYLCASSLGSGAVTQYFGPGTRLTVL.

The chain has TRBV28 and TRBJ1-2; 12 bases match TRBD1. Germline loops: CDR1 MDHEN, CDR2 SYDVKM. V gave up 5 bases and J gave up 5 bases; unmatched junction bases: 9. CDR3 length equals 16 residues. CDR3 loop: CASSEGTGGAEYGYTF. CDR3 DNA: TGTGCCAGCAGTGAAGGGACAGGGGGCGCAGAATATGGCTACACCTTC.

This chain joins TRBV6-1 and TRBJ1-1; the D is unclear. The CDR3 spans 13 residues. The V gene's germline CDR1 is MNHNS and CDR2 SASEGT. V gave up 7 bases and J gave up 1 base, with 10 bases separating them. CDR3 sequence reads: CASKLSGNTEAFF. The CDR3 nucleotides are TGTGCCAGCAAATTGTCGGGGAACACTGAAGCTTTCTTT.

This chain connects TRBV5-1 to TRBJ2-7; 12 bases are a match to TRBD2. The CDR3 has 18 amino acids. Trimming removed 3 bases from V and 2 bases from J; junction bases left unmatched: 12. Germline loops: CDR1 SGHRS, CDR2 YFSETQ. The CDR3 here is CASSWSTSGGVQTYEQYF. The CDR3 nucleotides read TGCGCCAGCAGCTGGTCGACTAGCGGGGGAGTTCAAACCTACGAGCAGTACTTC.

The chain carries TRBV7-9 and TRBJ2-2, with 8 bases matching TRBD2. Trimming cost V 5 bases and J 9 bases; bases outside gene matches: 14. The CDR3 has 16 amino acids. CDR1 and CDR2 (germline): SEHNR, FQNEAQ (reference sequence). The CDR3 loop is CASSPPRGGRSRELFF. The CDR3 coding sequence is TGTGCCAGCAGCCCCCCCCGGGGGGGCCGTAGCCGGGAGCTGTTTTTT.

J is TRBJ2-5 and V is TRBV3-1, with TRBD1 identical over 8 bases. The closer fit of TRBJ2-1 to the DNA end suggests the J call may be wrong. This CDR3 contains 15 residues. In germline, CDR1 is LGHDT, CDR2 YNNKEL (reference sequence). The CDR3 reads CASSQEGQEQETQFF. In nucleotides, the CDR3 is TGTGCCAGCAGCCAAGAGGGACAGGAACAAGAGACCCAGTTCTTC.

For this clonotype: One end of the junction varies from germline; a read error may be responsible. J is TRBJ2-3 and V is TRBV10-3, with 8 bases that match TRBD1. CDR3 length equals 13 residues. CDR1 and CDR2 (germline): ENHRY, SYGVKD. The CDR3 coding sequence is TGTGCCGCAGGGGGCGGTAGTGCAGATGCGCAGTATTTT. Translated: CAAGGGSADAQYF.

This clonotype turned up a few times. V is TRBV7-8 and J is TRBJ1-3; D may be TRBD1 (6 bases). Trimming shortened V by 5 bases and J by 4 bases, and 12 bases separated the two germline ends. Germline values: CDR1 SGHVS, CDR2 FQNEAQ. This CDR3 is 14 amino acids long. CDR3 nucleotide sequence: TGTGCCAGCAGCCCCGGACAGATGGGAAACACCATATATTTT. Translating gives CASSPGQMGNTIYF.